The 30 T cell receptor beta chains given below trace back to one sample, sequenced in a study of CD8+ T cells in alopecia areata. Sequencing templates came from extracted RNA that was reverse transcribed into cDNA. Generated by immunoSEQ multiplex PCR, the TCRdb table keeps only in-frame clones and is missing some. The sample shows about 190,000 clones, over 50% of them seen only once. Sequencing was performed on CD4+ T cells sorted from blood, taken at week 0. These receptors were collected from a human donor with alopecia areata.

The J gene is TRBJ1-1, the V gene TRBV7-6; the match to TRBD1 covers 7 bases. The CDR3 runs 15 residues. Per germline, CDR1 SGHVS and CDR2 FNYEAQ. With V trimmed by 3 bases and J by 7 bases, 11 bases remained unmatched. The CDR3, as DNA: TGTGCCAGCAGCTTGAATTCCCGACAGGGTTATGAAGCTTTCTTT. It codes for CASSLNSRQGYEAFF.

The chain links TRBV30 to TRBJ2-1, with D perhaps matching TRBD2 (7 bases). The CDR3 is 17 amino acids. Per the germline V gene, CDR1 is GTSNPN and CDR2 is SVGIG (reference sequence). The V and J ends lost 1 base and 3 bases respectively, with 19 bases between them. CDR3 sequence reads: CAWSGYPVGGGYNEQFF. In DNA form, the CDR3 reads TGTGCCTGGAGTGGATATCCGGTAGGGGGGGGCTACAATGAGCAGTTCTTC.

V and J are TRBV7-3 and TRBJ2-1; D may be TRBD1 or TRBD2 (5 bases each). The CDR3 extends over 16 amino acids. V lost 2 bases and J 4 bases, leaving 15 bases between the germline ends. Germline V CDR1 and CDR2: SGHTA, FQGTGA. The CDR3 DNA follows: TGTGCCAGCAGCTTAGCCTTCGGGACCAGTTACAATGAGCAGTTCTTC. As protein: CASSLAFGTSYNEQFF.

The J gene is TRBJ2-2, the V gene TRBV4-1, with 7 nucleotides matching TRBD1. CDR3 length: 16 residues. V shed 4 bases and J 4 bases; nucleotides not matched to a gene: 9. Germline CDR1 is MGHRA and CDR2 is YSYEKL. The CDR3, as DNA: TGCGCCAGCAGCCCCGGGACAGTGGCCCCCACCGGGGAGCTGTTTTTT. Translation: CASSPGTVAPTGELFF.

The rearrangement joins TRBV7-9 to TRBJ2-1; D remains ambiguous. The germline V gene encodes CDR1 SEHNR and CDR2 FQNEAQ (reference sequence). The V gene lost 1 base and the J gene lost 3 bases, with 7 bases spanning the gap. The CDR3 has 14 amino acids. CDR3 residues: CASSLGVIYNEQFF. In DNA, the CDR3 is TGTGCCAGCAGCTTAGGTGTTATCTACAATGAGCAGTTCTTC.

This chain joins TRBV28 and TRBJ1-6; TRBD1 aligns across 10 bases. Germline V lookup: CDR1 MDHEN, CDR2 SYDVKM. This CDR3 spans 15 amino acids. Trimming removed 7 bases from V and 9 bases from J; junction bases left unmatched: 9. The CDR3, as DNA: TGTGCCAGCACAAAGGACAGGGGGTTGATTTCACCCCTCCACTTT. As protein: CASTKDRGLISPLHF.

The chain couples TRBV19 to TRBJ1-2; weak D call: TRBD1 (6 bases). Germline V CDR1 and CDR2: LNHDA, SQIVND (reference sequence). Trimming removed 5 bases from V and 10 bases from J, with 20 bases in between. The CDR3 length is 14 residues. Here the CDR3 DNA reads TGTGCCAGTAGTCCAACGGGGGCGAGTTCTTTCTACACCTTC. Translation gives CASSPTGASSFYTF.

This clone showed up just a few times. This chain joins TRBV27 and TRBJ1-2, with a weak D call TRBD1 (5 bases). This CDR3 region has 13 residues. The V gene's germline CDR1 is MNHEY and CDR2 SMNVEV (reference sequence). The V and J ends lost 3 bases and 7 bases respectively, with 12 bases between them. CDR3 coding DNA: TGTGCCAGCAGTTTCGGGGGGGGACCTGGCTACACCTTC. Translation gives CASSFGGGPGYTF.

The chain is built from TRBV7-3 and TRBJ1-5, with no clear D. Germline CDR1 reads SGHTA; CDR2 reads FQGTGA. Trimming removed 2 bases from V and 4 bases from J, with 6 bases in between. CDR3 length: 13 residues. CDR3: CASSLDVNQPQHF. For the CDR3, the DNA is TGTGCCAGCAGCTTAGACGTAAATCAGCCCCAGCATTTT.

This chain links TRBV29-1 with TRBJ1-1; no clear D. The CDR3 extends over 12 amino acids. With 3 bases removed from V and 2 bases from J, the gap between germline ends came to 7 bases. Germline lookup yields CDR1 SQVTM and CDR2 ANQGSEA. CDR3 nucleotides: TGCAGCGTTGAGGGGAGAAACACTGAAGCTTTCTTT. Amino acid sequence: CSVEGRNTEAFF.

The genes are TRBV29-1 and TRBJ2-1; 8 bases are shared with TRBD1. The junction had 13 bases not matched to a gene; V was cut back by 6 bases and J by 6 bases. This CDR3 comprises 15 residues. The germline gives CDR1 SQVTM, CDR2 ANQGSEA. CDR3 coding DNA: TGCAGCGTCGACTCCGTCAGGGGGCTTGGCAATGAGCAGTTCTTC. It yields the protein CSVDSVRGLGNEQFF.

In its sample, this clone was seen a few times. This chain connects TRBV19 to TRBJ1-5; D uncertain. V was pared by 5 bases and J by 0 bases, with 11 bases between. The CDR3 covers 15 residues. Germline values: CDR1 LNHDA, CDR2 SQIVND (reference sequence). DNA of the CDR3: TGTGCCAGTAGTTTTGGGGAACTTAGCAATCAGCCCCAGCATTTT. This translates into CASSFGELSNQPQHF. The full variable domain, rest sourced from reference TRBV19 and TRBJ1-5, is DGGITQSPKYLFRKEGQNVTLSCEQNLNHDAMYWYRQDPGQGLRLIYYSQIVNDFQKGDIAEGYSVSREKKESFPLTVTSAQKNPTAFYLCASSFGELSNQPQHFGDGTRLSIL.

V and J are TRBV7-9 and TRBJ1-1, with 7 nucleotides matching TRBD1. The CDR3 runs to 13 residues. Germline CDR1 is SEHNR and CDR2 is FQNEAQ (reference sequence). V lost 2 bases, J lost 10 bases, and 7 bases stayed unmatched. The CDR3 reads CASSLKQGIGAFF. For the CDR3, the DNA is TGTGCCAGCAGCTTAAAACAGGGGATTGGAGCTTTCTTT.

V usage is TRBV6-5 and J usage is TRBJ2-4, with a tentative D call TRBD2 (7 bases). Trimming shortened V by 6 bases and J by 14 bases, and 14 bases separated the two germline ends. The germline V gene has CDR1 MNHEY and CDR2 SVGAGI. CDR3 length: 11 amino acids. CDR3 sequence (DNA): TGTGCCAGCAGCGACCGGGGGGCCGAGTACTTC. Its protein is CASSDRGAEYF.

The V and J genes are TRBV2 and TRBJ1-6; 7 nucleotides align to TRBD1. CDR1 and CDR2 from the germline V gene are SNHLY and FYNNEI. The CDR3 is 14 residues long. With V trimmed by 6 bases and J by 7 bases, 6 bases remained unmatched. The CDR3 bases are TGTGCCAGCAGCGTGACAGGGAGGAATTCACCCCTCCACTTT. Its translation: CASSVTGRNSPLHF. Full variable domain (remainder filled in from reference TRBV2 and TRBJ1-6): EPEVTQTPSHQVTQMGQEVILRCVPISNHLYFYWYRQILGQKVEFLVSFYNNEISEKSEIFDDQFSVERPDGSNFTLKIRSTKLEDSAMYFCASSVTGRNSPLHFGNGTRLTVT.

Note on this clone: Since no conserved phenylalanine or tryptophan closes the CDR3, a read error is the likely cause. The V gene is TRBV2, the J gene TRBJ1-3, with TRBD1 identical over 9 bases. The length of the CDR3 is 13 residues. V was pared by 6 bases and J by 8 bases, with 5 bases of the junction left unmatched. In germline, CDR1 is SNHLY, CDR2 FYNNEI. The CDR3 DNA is TGTGCCAGCAGGGGGACAGGGCGAGACACCATATATGTT. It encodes CASRGTGRDTIYV.

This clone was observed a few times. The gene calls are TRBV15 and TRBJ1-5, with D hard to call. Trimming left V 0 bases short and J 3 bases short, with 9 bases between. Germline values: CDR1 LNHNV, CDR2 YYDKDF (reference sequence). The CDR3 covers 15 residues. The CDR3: CATSRDKGFNQPQHF. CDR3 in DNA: TGTGCCACCAGCAGAGATAAAGGATTCAATCAGCCCCAGCATTTT. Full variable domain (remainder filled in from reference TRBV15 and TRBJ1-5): DAMVIQNPRYQVTQFGKPVTLSCSQTLNHNVMYWYQQKSSQAPKLLFHYYDKDFNNEADTPDNFQSRRPNTSFCFLDIRSPGLGDTAMYLCATSRDKGFNQPQHFGDGTRLSIL.

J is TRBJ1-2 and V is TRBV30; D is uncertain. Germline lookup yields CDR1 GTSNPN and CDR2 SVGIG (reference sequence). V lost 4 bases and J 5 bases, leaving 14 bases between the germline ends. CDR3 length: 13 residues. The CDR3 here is CAWNLLGGYGYTF. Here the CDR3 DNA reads TGTGCCTGGAACCTCCTCGGTGGGTATGGCTACACCTTC.

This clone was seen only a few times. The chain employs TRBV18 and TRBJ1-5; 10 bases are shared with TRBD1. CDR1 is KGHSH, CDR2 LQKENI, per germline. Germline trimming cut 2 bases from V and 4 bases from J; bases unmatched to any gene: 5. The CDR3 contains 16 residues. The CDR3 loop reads CASSPGRGQGNQPQHF. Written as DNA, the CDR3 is TGTGCCAGCTCACCAGGTAGGGGACAGGGGAATCAGCCCCAGCATTTT.

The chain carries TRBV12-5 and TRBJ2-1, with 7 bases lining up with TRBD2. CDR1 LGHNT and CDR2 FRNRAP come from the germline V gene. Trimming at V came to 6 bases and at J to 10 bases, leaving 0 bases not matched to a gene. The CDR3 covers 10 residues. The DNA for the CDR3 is TGTGCTAGTGGGGGAGGGGAGCAGTTCTTC. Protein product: CASGGGEQFF.

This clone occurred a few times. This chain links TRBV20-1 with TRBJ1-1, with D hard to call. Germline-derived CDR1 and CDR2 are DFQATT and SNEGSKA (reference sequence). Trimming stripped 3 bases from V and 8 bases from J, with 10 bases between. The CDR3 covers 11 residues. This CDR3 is CSASQAQEAFF. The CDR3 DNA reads TGCAGTGCTAGTCAGGCCCAGGAAGCTTTCTTT.

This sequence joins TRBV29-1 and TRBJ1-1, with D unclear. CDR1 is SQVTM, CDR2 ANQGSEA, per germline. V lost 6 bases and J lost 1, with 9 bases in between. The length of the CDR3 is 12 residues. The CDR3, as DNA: TGCAGCGTCAATAACAGGAACACTGAAGCTTTCTTT. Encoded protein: CSVNNRNTEAFF.

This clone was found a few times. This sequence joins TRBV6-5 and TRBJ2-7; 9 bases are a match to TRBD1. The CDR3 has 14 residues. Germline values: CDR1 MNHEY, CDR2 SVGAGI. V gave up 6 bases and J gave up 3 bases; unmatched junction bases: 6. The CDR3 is CASRTGTGIYEQYF. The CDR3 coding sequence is TGTGCCAGCAGGACCGGGACAGGGATCTACGAGCAGTACTTC.

This chain's CDR3 is CASGLDGGPQPQHF. In DNA, the CDR3 is TGTGCCAGCGGATTGGACGGCGGCCCTCAGCCCCAGCATTTT. This chain uses TRBV7-2 with TRBJ1-5; D gene uncertain. This CDR3 is 14 amino acids long. Trimming cost V 8 bases and J 6 bases, with 17 bases left between them. Germline CDR1 is SGHTA and CDR2 is FQGNSA.

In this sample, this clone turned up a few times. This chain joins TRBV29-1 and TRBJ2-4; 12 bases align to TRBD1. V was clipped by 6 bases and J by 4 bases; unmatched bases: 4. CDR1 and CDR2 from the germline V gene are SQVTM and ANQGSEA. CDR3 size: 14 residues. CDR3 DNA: TGCAGCGTCGGGACAGGGGGCTGGAAAAACATTCAGTACTTC. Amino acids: CSVGTGGWKNIQYF.

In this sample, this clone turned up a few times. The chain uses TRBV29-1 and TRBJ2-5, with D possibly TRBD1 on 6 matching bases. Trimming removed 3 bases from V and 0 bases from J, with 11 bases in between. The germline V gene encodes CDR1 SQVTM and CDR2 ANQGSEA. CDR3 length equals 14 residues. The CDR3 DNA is TGCAGCGTTGAGTTTGGACAGAACCAAGAGACCCAGTACTTC. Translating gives CSVEFGQNQETQYF.

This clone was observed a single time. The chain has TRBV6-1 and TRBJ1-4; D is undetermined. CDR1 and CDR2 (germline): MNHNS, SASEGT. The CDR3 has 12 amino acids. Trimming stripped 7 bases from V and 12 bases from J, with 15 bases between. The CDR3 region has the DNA TGTGCCAGCAATGGAGGCAGTGCGGAACTGTTTTTT. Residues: CASNGGSAELFF.

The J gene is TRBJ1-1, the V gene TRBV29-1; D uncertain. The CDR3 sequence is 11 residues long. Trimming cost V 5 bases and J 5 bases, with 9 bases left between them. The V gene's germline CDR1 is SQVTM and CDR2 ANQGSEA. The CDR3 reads CSVKPGTEAFF. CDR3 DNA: TGCAGCGTTAAACCTGGGACTGAAGCTTTCTTT.

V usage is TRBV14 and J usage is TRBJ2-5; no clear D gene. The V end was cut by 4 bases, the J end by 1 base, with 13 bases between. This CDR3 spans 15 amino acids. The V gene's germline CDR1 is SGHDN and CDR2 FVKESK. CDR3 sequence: CASSPGPGRQETQYF. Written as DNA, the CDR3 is TGTGCCAGCAGCCCCGGGCCCGGGCGCCAAGAGACCCAGTACTTC.

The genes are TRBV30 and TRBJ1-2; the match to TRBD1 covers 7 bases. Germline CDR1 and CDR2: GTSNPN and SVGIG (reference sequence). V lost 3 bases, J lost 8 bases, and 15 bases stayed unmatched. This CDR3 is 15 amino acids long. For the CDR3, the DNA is TGTGCCTGGAGCGACGGACAGGCCCCAAGTGGCGGCTACACCTTC. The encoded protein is CAWSDGQAPSGGYTF.